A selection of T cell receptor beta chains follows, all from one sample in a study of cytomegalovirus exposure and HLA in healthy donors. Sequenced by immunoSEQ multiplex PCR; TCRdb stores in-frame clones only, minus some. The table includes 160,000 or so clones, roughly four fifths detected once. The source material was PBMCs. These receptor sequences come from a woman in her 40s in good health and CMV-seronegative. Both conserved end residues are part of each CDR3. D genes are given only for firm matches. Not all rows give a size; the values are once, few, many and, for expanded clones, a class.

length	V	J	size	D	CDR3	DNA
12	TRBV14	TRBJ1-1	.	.	CASSQNRDVAFF	TGTGCCAGCAGCCAAAACAGGGACGTTGCTTTCTTT
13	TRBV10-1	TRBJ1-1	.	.	CASRFGLATEAFF	TGCGCCAGCAGGTTCGGCCTAGCCACTGAAGCTTTCTTT
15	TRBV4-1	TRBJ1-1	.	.	CASSQSLGTSTEAFF	TGCGCCAGCAGCCAATCTCTCGGAACTAGCACTGAAGCTTTCTTT
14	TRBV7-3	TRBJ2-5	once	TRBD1	CASSLRTGDETQYF	TGTGCCAGCAGCCTTCGGACAGGGGACGAGACCCAGTACTTC
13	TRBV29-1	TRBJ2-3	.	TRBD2	CSSGTSSADTQYF	TGCAGCTCGGGGACTAGCTCCGCAGATACGCAGTATTTT
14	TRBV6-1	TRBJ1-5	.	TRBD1	CASSEIGGRQPQHF	TGTGCCAGCAGTGAAATAGGGGGCAGACAGCCCCAGCATTTT
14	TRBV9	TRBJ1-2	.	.	CASSVDGSNYGYTF	TGTGCCAGCAGCGTAGACGGGTCTAACTATGGCTACACCTTC
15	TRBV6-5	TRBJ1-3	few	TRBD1	CASSNAGTGGNTIYF	TGTGCCAGCAGTAACGCCGGGACAGGGGGAAACACCATATATTTT
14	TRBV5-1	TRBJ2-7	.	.	CASSRGDGTYEQYF	TGCGCCAGCAGCCGCGGGGACGGTACCTACGAGCAGTACTTC
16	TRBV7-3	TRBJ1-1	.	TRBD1	CASSTGPGQGTTEAFF	TGTGCCAGCAGTACCGGGCCGGGACAGGGGACTACTGAAGCTTTCTTT